A single sample is the source of the 11 T cell receptor beta chains below, sequenced in a study of T cells in severe cutaneous drug reactions. TCR subtype-specific primers in iRepertoire multiplex PCR prepared libraries for bulk and single-cell sequencing. TCRdb reprocessed the multiplex PCR reads and reports one entry per CDR3 protein, with no DNA. This table holds around 2,000 distinct CDR3 sequences. Sequenced patients had Stevens-Johnson syndrome or toxic epidermal necrolysis caused by carbamazepine. What was sequenced was PBMCs. The receptors here all came from a human donor with Stevens-Johnson syndrome, a severe cutaneous drug reaction.

V usage is TRBV9 and J usage is TRBJ1-2; lacking DNA, the TRBD1 call made by TCRdb goes unchecked. The germline V gene encodes CDR1 SGDLS and CDR2 YYNGEE. The CDR3 totals 15 residues. The CDR3: CASSTSTEGSYGYTF.

This chain uses TRBV29-1 with TRBJ1-2; the TRBD1 assignment by TCRdb is unverifiable without DNA. CDR3 length equals 14 residues. CDR1 and CDR2 (germline): SQVTM, ANQGSEA. CDR3 sequence reads: CSVGSNVPVGGYTF.

The chain uses TRBV7-2 and TRBJ2-7; TCRdb picks TRBD2, but there is no DNA to check that call. The CDR3 has 18 amino acids. Germline-derived CDR1 and CDR2 are SGHTA and FQGNSA. The chain's CDR3 is CASSLVAPAGAPLDEQYF.

This clonotype ranks as medium-sized (0.01 to 0.1%) in terms of frequency. V and J are TRBV27 and TRBJ2-3. The germline gives CDR1 MNHEY, CDR2 SMNVEV (reference sequence). The CDR3 is 13 residues long. The CDR3 loop reads CASNLFKGDTQYF.

Measured by frequency, this clonotype is medium-sized. This chain connects TRBV7-9 to TRBJ1-4; TCRdb lists TRBD1, though no DNA is available to test this call. Germline lookup yields CDR1 SEHNR and CDR2 FQNEAQ (reference sequence). CDR3 length equals 15 residues. CDR3 region: CASSLGTATNEKLFF.

Considering frequency, this clonotype is medium-sized. CDR3: CASSLGRGTGELFF. The chain links TRBV27 to TRBJ2-2; TCRdb names TRBD1, which stays unverified in the absence of DNA. CDR3 length equals 14 residues. CDR1 and CDR2 from the germline V gene are MNHEY and SMNVEV (reference sequence).

This clonotype is deemed medium-sized by its frequency. The chain joins TRBV7-3 to TRBJ1-1. Germline values: CDR1 SGHTA, CDR2 FQGTGA. There are 13 residues in the CDR3. Here the CDR3 reads CASSLSGNTEAFF.

This clonotype counts as medium-sized by frequency. Here the CDR3 reads CASRLASQAVQPQHF. The rearrangement uses TRBV12-2 and TRBJ1-5; TCRdb's D call, TRBD1, is unchecked because there is no DNA. TRBV12-2 is tagged as a pseudogene. This CDR3 is built from 15 residues.

J is TRBJ2-2 and V is TRBV20-1; the D call from TCRdb, TRBD1, cannot be confirmed without DNA. CDR1 is DFQATT, CDR2 SNEGSKA, per germline (reference sequence). This CDR3 contains 13 residues. This CDR3 reads CSAPATFTGELFF.

The chain is built from TRBV9 and TRBJ2-5; TCRdb calls TRBD1, which cannot be checked without DNA. Germline loops: CDR1 SGDLS, CDR2 YYNGEE. This CDR3 has 14 amino acids. CDR3: CASSVGSGGETQYF. The full variable domain, its missing parts supplied by reference TRBV9 and TRBJ2-5, is DSGVTQTPKHLITATGQRVTLRCSPRSGDLSVYWYQQSLDQGLQFLIQYYNGEERAKGNILERFSAQQFPDLHSELNLSSLELGDSALYFCASSVGSGGETQYFGPGTRLLVL.

The chain employs TRBV12-3 or TRBV12-4 and TRBJ2-5; TCRdb's assignment of TRBD2 cannot be checked, as there is no DNA. The CDR3 runs to 14 residues. The CDR3 spells CASSLLAGAETQYF.